Sequencing of this T cell receptor (beta chain) was carried out in a study of shared clonotypes between healthy human individuals. Broader study findings: Clonotypes which were not shared had lower generation probabilities than clonotypes that all four donors shared. Clonotype sharing among donors likely depends on sequencing depth.

Some clones are missing from TCRdb's copy, which holds only in-frame ones; the method was immunoSEQ multiplex PCR. Among roughly 700,000 clones listed, 90% were seen once. Per germline, CDR1 SGHDN and CDR2 FVKESK. V lost 4 bases and J lost 4; bases outside the gene matches: 2. The CDR3 spans 13 residues. Turning to this clone: As yet, its antigen is unknown.

The chain links TRBV14 to TRBJ2-7; 9 bases are a match to TRBD2. This TCR was sampled from a man between 18 and 35 years old in good health. Some clones in this sample may be carry-over from other donors' samples. Sequenced: memory CD8+ T cells from PBMCs. The subset was: CD45RO+ cells pooled with CCR7-negative TemRA cells. The CDR3 region is CASSRGGVYEQYF. CDR3 coding DNA: TGTGCCAGCAGCCGCGGGGGGGTTTACGAGCAGTACTTC.